The next 3 T cell receptor beta chains were all read from a single sample in a study of cytomegalovirus exposure and HLA in healthy donors (dated by TCRdb to the late 2010s). Receptors were amplified or captured by the immunoSEQ multiplex PCR assay. The multiplex PCR relied on a mix of 60 forward primers for TCR Vbeta segments and 13 reverse primers for TCR Jbeta segments. Here the immuneACCESS table is served through TCRdb, limited to in-frame sequences with V and J called. Missing clones are a known gap in these copies; in checked studies unresolved V genes cover under half, and the rest lacks a known reason. The sample table gives approximately 110,000 clones. Around 3.5% of the sample goes to the ten largest clones. The source material was PBMCs. The receptors originated from a man between 25 and 39 years old in good health and CMV-seronegative.

The chain employs TRBV18 and TRBJ2-1, with D perhaps TRBD1 (6 bases). Deletions cut 5 bases from V and 3 bases from J, with 8 bases between. The CDR3 covers 13 residues. The germline CDR1 and CDR2 sequences are KGHSH and LQKENI. CDR3 region: CASSSRGYNEQFF. The CDR3 region has the DNA TGTGCCAGCTCATCCAGGGGCTACAATGAGCAGTTCTTC.

V gene TRBV5-4 combines with J gene TRBJ2-5; TRBD1 matches at 8 bases. Germline trimming cut 4 bases from V and 0 bases from J; bases unmatched to any gene: 8. Germline V gene data show CDR1 as SGHNT and CDR2 as YYREEE (reference sequence). The CDR3 is 16 residues long. The CDR3 DNA is TGTGCCAGCAGCCGGACAGGGATCACGTACCAAGAGACCCAGTACTTC. Translating it yields CASSRTGITYQETQYF.

The CDR3 sequence: CASSLQYRGLETQYF. CDR3 coding DNA: TGTGCCAGCAGCTTGCAATACAGGGGGCTTGAGACCCAGTACTTC. This chain links TRBV5-6 with TRBJ2-5; 9 nucleotides align to TRBD1. CDR1 SGHDT and CDR2 YYEEEE come from the germline V gene. There are 15 residues in the CDR3. V trimming: 1 base; J trimming: 5 bases; junction bases outside the gene matches: 6.